Given below is one T cell receptor beta chain in context. No antigen is known for it. Profiling relied on immunoSEQ multiplex PCR, and the TCRdb table lists in-frame clones only, not all of them. The sample has a few hundred thousand clones; 97% are singletons. The V segment lost 4 bases and the J segment 0 bases; nucleotides outside the gene matches: 6. This CDR3 spans 15 amino acids. Germline V gene sequence: CDR1 SGHVS, CDR2 FQNEAQ. The record originates from a study of shared clonotypes between healthy human individuals. Findings and limits, study-wide: Depth of sequencing was expected to influence donor clonotype sharing.

The chain recombines TRBV7-8 with TRBJ2-7; 7 bases map to TRBD2. This TCR was recovered from a woman aged 25 to 39 in good health. The sequencing input was naive CD4+ T cells sorted from blood. Sample subset: CD45RA+ positively selected. CDR3 DNA sequence: TGTGCCAGCAGCTCCGGGGGGAAGGGCTCCTACGAGCAGTACTTC. Translating it yields CASSSGGKGSYEQYF.